This T cell receptor (beta chain) was documented in a study of response to subunit inactivated influenza vaccine. The CDR3 sequence is 15 residues long. V shed 8 bases, J shed 7 bases, and the junction held 6 bases outside the gene matches. CDR1 and CDR2 (germline): SNHLY, FYNNEI. One entry per CDR3 protein results from TCRdb running MiXCR on the RT-PCR reads. The sample consists of around 570,000 distinct CDR3 sequences, roughly 8.2% of them appearing once. The chain links TRBV2 to TRBJ2-4; TRBD2 matches at 15 bases. This receptor was taken from a man aged 50-75 years who received an inactivated influenza vaccine. The sequencing used PBMCs from blood, collected less than 30 months after vaccination. The CDR3 DNA sequence: TGTGCCAGCGGAAGGACTAGCGGGGGGGCCAACATTCAGTACTTC. It specifies CASGRTSGGANIQYF.